These 18 T cell receptor beta chains share one sample of origin, sequenced in a study of OX40 agonist ivuxolimab in advanced cancers. Profiled with immunoSEQ multiplex PCR; TCRdb holds only in-frame clones, not every one. Of 45,000 to 60,000 clones listed, roughly nine tenths were seen once; the top ten hold 5.5% to 7.5%. The sequencing used CD4+ or CD8+ T cells sorted from blood, collected in a trial of the OX40 agonist ivuxolimab. These receptors came from an adult with an advanced solid tumor such as melanoma, head and neck, liver or kidney cancer.

V usage is TRBV4-1 and J usage is TRBJ2-1, with 12 bases fitting TRBD2. The CDR3 has 21 amino acids. The trim removed 3 bases at V and 4 bases at J, leaving 19 bases unmatched. Germline V gene data show CDR1 as MGHRA and CDR2 as YSYEKL. The CDR3 here is CASSHPTGTKRTSGTYNEQFF. The CDR3, as DNA: TGCGCCAGCAGCCACCCTACCGGGACAAAAAGGACTAGCGGGACGTACAATGAGCAGTTCTTC.

The V call is TRBV5-4, the J call TRBJ2-1, with a tentative D call TRBD1 (7 bases). This CDR3 has 16 amino acids. In germline, CDR1 is SGHNT, CDR2 YYREEE (reference sequence). V dropped 7 bases and J dropped 9 bases, with 26 bases sitting between them. CDR3 loop: CASGRTGSGGRVEQFF. For the CDR3, the DNA is TGTGCCAGCGGGAGGACTGGGTCAGGGGGTAGAGTTGAGCAGTTCTTC. The entire variable domain, with the rest obtained from reference TRBV5-4 and TRBJ2-1, is as follows: ETGVTQSPTHLIKTRGQQVTLRCSSQSGHNTVSWYQQALGQGPQFIFQYYREEENGRGNFPPRFSGLQFPNYSSELNVNALELDDSALYLCASGRTGSGGRVEQFFGPGTRLTVL.

This clone is a singleton in its sample. The chain has TRBV11-2 and TRBJ2-3; TRBD2 agrees at 13 bases. The CDR3 is made up of 19 amino acids. Germline CDR1 SGHAT, CDR2 FQNNGV. V gave up 1 base and J gave up 2 bases; unmatched junction bases: 9. The CDR3 nucleotides are TGTGCCAGCAGCTTAGGGCGACTAGCGGGAGGCCAACCCACAGATACGCAGTATTTT. It translates to CASSLGRLAGGQPTDTQYF. Supplemented by reference TRBV11-2 and TRBJ2-3, the full variable domain reads EAGVAQSPRYKIIEKRQSVAFWCNPISGHATLYWYQQILGQGPKLLIQFQNNGVVDDSQLPKDRFSAERLKGVDSTLKIQPAKLEDSAVYLCASSLGRLAGGQPTDTQYFGPGTRLTVL.

This chain uses TRBV6-5 with TRBJ1-1; D is possibly TRBD1 (6 bases). CDR1 is MNHEY and CDR2 is SVGAGI in the germline V gene. The CDR3 is made up of 14 amino acids. V was clipped by 9 bases and J by 3 bases, with 17 bases between them. The CDR3: CASGIGGPDTEAFF. CDR3 nucleotide sequence: TGTGCCAGTGGGATCGGGGGGCCGGACACTGAAGCTTTCTTT.

V gene TRBV7-9 combines with J gene TRBJ2-7; D unclear. V gave up 6 bases and J gave up 2 bases, with 11 bases separating them. The CDR3 is 13 amino acids. CDR1 SEHNR and CDR2 FQNEAQ come from the germline V gene (reference sequence). For the CDR3, the DNA is TGTGCCAGCAGTCCGACGGAGACCTACGAGCAGTACTTC. As protein: CASSPTETYEQYF.

This clone was seen only once. The V call is TRBV7-8, the J call TRBJ2-7; D remains unclear. CDR1 is SGHVS, CDR2 FQNEAQ, per germline. The CDR3 runs 14 residues. Between the trimmed V and J ends, which lost 3 bases and 0 bases, there was a span of 9 bases. This CDR3 is CASSLGYSSYEQYF. The CDR3 nucleotides are TGTGCCAGCAGCTTGGGCTATAGCTCCTACGAGCAGTACTTC.

This clone was seen once. The chain is built from TRBV7-9 and TRBJ1-2, with D maybe TRBD1 (6 bases). This CDR3 contains 14 residues. CDR1 is SEHNR, CDR2 FQNEAQ, per germline (reference sequence). V shed 1 base and J shed 5 bases, with 11 bases lying between them. The CDR3 region has the DNA TGTGCCAGCAGCTTAGGGGGGCCTTGGTATGGCTACACCTTC. This translates into CASSLGGPWYGYTF.

This clone has only one observation. V usage is TRBV14 and J usage is TRBJ2-2; D is ambiguous. The CDR3 loop spans 16 amino acids. V lost 3 bases and J 4 bases, leaving 15 bases between the germline ends. The germline CDR1 and CDR2 sequences are SGHDN and FVKESK. The CDR3 loop reads CASSQHVMLGTGELFF. For the CDR3, the DNA is TGTGCCAGCAGCCAGCACGTTATGTTGGGCACCGGGGAGCTGTTTTTT.

The chain uses TRBV19 and TRBJ2-1; D not resolved. The germline gives CDR1 LNHDA, CDR2 SQIVND (reference sequence). V gave up 1 base and J gave up 2 bases, with 6 bases separating them. The CDR3 is made up of 14 amino acids. The CDR3 DNA reads as TGTGCCAGTAGTATAGGGGGAACCTACAATGAGCAGTTCTTC. Amino acid sequence: CASSIGGTYNEQFF.

This chain links TRBV6-5 with TRBJ2-7, with D unclear. The ends were cut back, 6 bases at V and 6 bases at J, with 15 bases in the middle. Per the germline V gene, CDR1 is MNHEY and CDR2 is SVGAGI. CDR3 length equals 13 residues. The CDR3 here is CASSGSRRLEQYF. The CDR3 bases are TGTGCCAGCAGCGGGTCAAGAAGACTCGAGCAGTACTTC.

The rearrangement uses TRBV10-3 and TRBJ2-1, with D possibly matching TRBD2 (5 bases). Germline V gene data show CDR1 as ENHRY and CDR2 as SYGVKD. Deletions cut 4 bases from V and 6 bases from J, with 13 bases between. This CDR3 spans 14 amino acids. CDR3 bases: TGTGCCATCAGTGGAGAGGGTCTAAGCAATGAGCAGTTCTTC. Its translation: CAISGEGLSNEQFF.

The CDR3 nucleotides are TGTGCCAGCAGCCGAGGTAGCTCTGGGGCCAACGTCCTGACTTTC. It encodes CASSRGSSGANVLTF. J is TRBJ2-6 and V is TRBV7-6; D gene uncertain. The ends were cut back, 5 bases at V and 0 bases at J, with 8 bases in the middle. CDR1 is SGHVS and CDR2 is FNYEAQ in the germline V gene. The CDR3 length is 15 residues.

The CDR3 is CASSHTFRETGYGEAFF. As DNA, the CDR3 is TGTGCCAGCAGCCACACTTTTCGGGAGACAGGGTACGGAGAAGCTTTCTTT. The chain has TRBV2 and TRBJ1-1; 7 bases fit TRBD1. V dropped 6 bases and J dropped 8; count of bases not matched to a gene: 21. Germline assignment: CDR1 SNHLY and CDR2 FYNNEI. The CDR3 is 17 residues long.

This chain joins TRBV18 and TRBJ2-1, with 7 bases matching TRBD2. Trimming took 2 bases from V and 0 from J; bases not matched to a gene: 16. The CDR3 is 20 residues long. CDR1 and CDR2 (germline): KGHSH, LQKENI. The CDR3 sequence is CASSPDERFAGESSYNEQFF. CDR3 in DNA: TGTGCCAGCTCACCAGATGAAAGGTTCGCGGGAGAGAGCTCCTACAATGAGCAGTTCTTC.

The chain joins TRBV29-1 to TRBJ2-3; D unresolved. The CDR3 spans 14 residues. V was shortened by 3 bases and J by 2 bases, with 12 bases between the two germline ends. CDR1 is SQVTM, CDR2 ANQGSEA, per germline. CDR3 loop: CSVEGRSNTDTQYF. CDR3 coding DNA: TGCAGCGTTGAGGGTCGGAGTAACACAGATACGCAGTATTTT.

The chain carries TRBV6-5 and TRBJ1-1, with TRBD1 matching over 8 bases. CDR3 length: 16 residues. CDR1 is MNHEY, CDR2 SVGAGI, per germline. V dropped 2 bases and J dropped 3; count of bases not matched to a gene: 8. CDR3 in DNA: TGTGCCAGCAGTTACCGTCTCGACAGGGGTGACACTGAAGCTTTCTTT. This translates into CASSYRLDRGDTEAFF.

About this clone itself: Different DNA sequences within this sample yield the same CDR3. CDR3 in amino acids: CASSITGYNEQFF. The DNA of the CDR3 is TGTGCCAGTAGTATCACAGGATACAATGAGCAGTTCTTC. V and J are TRBV19 and TRBJ2-1, with a possible D match to TRBD1 (5 bases). This CDR3 has 13 residues. Trimming took off 3 bases at V and 4 bases at J, with 7 bases between the two ends. Germline loops: CDR1 LNHDA, CDR2 SQIVND (reference sequence).

This chain uses TRBV7-8 with TRBJ2-1; TRBD2 might be the D (7 bases). Germline assignment: CDR1 SGHVS and CDR2 FQNEAQ. This CDR3 region has 15 residues. V lost 4 bases, J lost 14 bases, and 24 bases lay in between. CDR3 sequence (DNA): TGTGCCAGCAGCTCAGGGAGGGGGGGAGACCTAACAAAGTTCTTC. It encodes CASSSGRGGDLTKFF.